The 11 T cell receptor beta chains below come from one sample, sequenced in a study of T cells in Graves' hyperthyroidism and ophthalmopathy. TCR beta CDR3 region amplification was performed from RNA transcripts. Carried out on the TCR CDR3, a first-round RT-PCR used the HTBI primer set. From the multiplex PCR reads, TCRdb called clonotypes with MiXCR, one entry per CDR3 protein. Of about 380,000 distinct CDR3 sequences in the sample, around a sixth were seen once. Sequencing input: blood. Receptor source: a man aged 18 to 29 with Graves' ophthalmopathy.

The chain links TRBV5-1 to TRBJ2-7, with 9 bases matching TRBD1. Germline V lookup: CDR1 SGHRS, CDR2 YFSETQ. CDR3 size: 17 residues. V lost 4 bases to trimming and J lost 1 base; unmatched junction nucleotides: 12. The CDR3 reads CASSQRAVGTGSYEQYF. DNA of the CDR3: TGCGCCAGCAGCCAGAGAGCCGTCGGGACAGGGTCCTACGAGCAGTACTTC.

The chain combines TRBV2 with TRBJ2-1; 12 positions match TRBD2. The CDR3 has 15 residues. CDR1 is SNHLY, CDR2 FYNNEI, per germline. With 6 bases clipped from V and 8 bases from J, the junction kept 8 bases outside the gene matches. The CDR3, as DNA: TGTGCCAGCAGGGGTCCTAGCGGGGGGGCGTATGAGCAGTTCTTC. Amino acids: CASRGPSGGAYEQFF.

The table lists this clonotype with a few counts. CDR3 sequence (DNA): TGTGCCAGCAGCCTCGAGACAGGGCTCCAAGAGACCCAGTACTTC. Amino acids: CASSLETGLQETQYF. The chain links TRBV7-9 to TRBJ2-5; TRBD1 matches at 7 bases. Germline lookup yields CDR1 SEHNR and CDR2 FQNEAQ (reference sequence). CDR3 length equals 15 residues. V lost 5 bases, J lost 1 base, and 7 bases stayed unmatched.

This clonotype has ten or more counts. This rearrangement joins TRBV10-3 to TRBJ2-1, with 7 bases identical to TRBD1. Per germline, CDR1 ENHRY and CDR2 SYGVKD. The trim removed 6 bases at V and 4 bases at J, leaving 6 bases unmatched. This CDR3 is 14 amino acids long. The CDR3 spells CAISKGQPYNEQFF. CDR3 coding DNA: TGTGCCATCAGCAAGGGACAGCCTTACAATGAGCAGTTCTTC.

V gene TRBV4-1 combines with J gene TRBJ1-6; D not resolved. V was pared by 0 bases and J by 10 bases, with 13 bases between. The germline V gene has CDR1 MGHRA and CDR2 YSYEKL. The CDR3 sequence is 15 residues long. CDR3 amino acids: CASSQDPVSSSPLHF. The DNA for the CDR3 is TGCGCCAGCAGCCAAGATCCCGTAAGCAGCTCACCCCTCCACTTT.

This clonotype has a count of ten or more. The chain combines TRBV20-1 with TRBJ2-3, with TRBD1 matching over 10 bases. Losses at the gene ends were 0 bases for V and 6 bases for J; bases not matched to a gene: 6. Germline V gene lookup returns CDR1 DFQATT and CDR2 SNEGSKA (reference sequence). The CDR3 is made up of 15 amino acids. CDR3 sequence reads: CSARDRQGAMDTQYF. For the CDR3, the DNA is TGCAGTGCTAGAGACCGACAGGGGGCGATGGATACGCAGTATTTT.

This clonotype has just a few counts. The chain has TRBV20-1 and TRBJ1-6; D perhaps matches TRBD1 (5 bases). Germline CDR1 reads DFQATT; CDR2 reads SNEGSKA (reference sequence). Trimming removed 0 bases from V and 3 bases from J, with 9 bases in between. The CDR3 has 15 residues. CDR3 in amino acids: CSARDGGDYNSPLHF. The CDR3 DNA follows: TGCAGTGCTAGAGATGGGGGGGACTATAATTCACCCCTCCACTTT.

This chain joins TRBV5-1 and TRBJ1-2; no firm D call. V was shortened by 3 bases and J by 7 bases, with 22 bases between the two germline ends. This CDR3 contains 16 residues. From germline, CDR1 is SGHRS and CDR2 YFSETQ. The CDR3 region is CASSSDPAVSGSGYTF. The CDR3, as DNA: TGCGCCAGCAGCTCGGATCCGGCAGTCTCCGGGAGTGGCTACACCTTC. The full variable domain, completed using reference TRBV5-1 and TRBJ1-2, is KAGVTQTPRYLIKTRGQQVTLSCSPISGHRSVSWYQQTPGQGLQFLFEYFSETQRNKGNFPGRFSGRQFSNSRSEMNVSTLELGDSALYLCASSSDPAVSGSGYTFGSGTRLTVV.

For this clonotype: This clone may be a read error of a much larger clone one base away. This sequence joins TRBV20-1 and TRBJ1-2, with a weak D call TRBD1 (6 bases). The CDR3 consists of 18 residues. Germline-derived CDR1 and CDR2 are DFQATT and SNEGSKA (reference sequence). V was shortened by 0 bases and J by 4 bases, with 24 bases between the two germline ends. The CDR3 spells CSARDFSRGWGFVYGYTF. DNA for the CDR3: TGCAGTGCTAGAGATTTTAGCAGGGGATGGGGGTTTGTCTATGGCTACACCTTC.

This clonotype showed up many times. The chain employs TRBV18 and TRBJ1-2, with a weak D call TRBD1 (5 bases). The CDR3 is 13 amino acids. The ends were cut back, 5 bases at V and 8 bases at J, with 15 bases in the middle. From germline, CDR1 is KGHSH and CDR2 LQKENI. The CDR3 coding sequence is TGTGCCAGCTCAACCAGGGATTCGGAAGGCTACACCTTC. Its protein product is CASSTRDSEGYTF. Looking up the rest from reference TRBV18 and TRBJ1-2 gives the full variable domain: NAGVMQNPRHLVRRRGQEARLRCSPMKGHSHVYWYRQLPEEGLKFMVYLQKENIIDESGMPKERFSAEFPKEGPSILRIQQVVRGDSAAYFCASSTRDSEGYTFGSGTRLTVV.

This clonotype has at least ten counts. The chain employs TRBV7-8 and TRBJ2-7, with D uncertain. The V end was cut by 5 bases, the J end by 0 bases, with 17 bases between. Germline CDR1 reads SGHVS; CDR2 reads FQNEAQ. CDR3 size: 16 residues. CDR3 in amino acids: CASSAALARPSYEQYF. DNA for the CDR3: TGTGCCAGCAGCGCAGCGTTGGCCAGGCCCTCCTACGAGCAGTACTTC.